The source of this T cell receptor (beta chain) is a study of cytomegalovirus exposure and HLA in healthy donors (dated 2017 in TCRdb). Study-level background: In an earlier analysis of fewer than 750 of the donors, 276 Gb of sequence data and approximately 100 million unique TCR beta sequences from about 179 million T cells were reported. Approximately 300 gigabases of sequencing data and 70 million to 100 million unique TCR sequences made up an early release that covered nearly 650 HLA-typed donors. Of the 300 to 500 genotyped donors, less than 85% were placed in the genetic ancestry cluster associated with self-reported Caucasian donors. The study was designed to test whether signatures of past pathogen exposure could be identified by cataloging public T cell receptors. Using immunosequencing, the study profiled T cell repertoires from fewer than 850 subjects and related those repertoires to cytomegalovirus serostatus. Besides the first cohort of roughly 660 subjects, a separate validation cohort made up of 120 different subjects was used. To predict cytomegalovirus infection status, the study combined high-throughput TCR immunosequencing, statistical association of individual TCRs with disease status, and machine learning. A later analysis re-analyzed previously published TCR beta repertoires from about 730 donors and added high-resolution HLA genotyping to study TCR occurrence patterns. Rather than drawing on any new phenotypic data, the later analysis identified candidate immune exposures from TCR beta sequences and the way those sequences occurred across donors. To decide whether each TCR beta V gene segment behaved as functional or pseudogenic, an earlier analysis of 587 of the donors relied on high-throughput TCR beta sequencing. Donor age, sex, ethnicity and CMV serostatus were compiled alongside the repertoire data. A later genetic analysis used genome-wide SNP genotypes for about three fifths of the 666 donors, treating that subset as a discovery cohort. All discovery cohort repertoires had been generated on a single sequencing platform. Class I and class II HLA loci were covered by the typing at four-digit resolution. Typing coverage differed by locus: A, B, C, DRB1 and DQB1 were typed in about 620-640 donors, DQA1 in about 510, DPA1 in around 580, and DPB1 in about 450. Four to six DR-DQ haplotypes were handled as single units for association and clustering, since linkage in the cohort was strong. On average, about 240,000 unique TCR beta nucleotide sequences were sequenced per donor among roughly 430 genotyped donors of the cohort, with 15% to 20% of those sequences being non-productive.

Overall results and qualifications from the work: According to the authors, the approach could potentially be generalized to other disease states and immunological phenotypes. Roughly uniform sequencing depth across donors was assumed in presence/absence analyses, although this assumption may not hold. In a later analysis, some 17,000 TCR beta sequences were associated with specific HLA alleles at a false discovery rate of 0.05. In vitro tests confirmed that a few of the cytomegalovirus-associated TCR beta chains recognize cytomegalovirus antigens. A group of highly shared sequence variants was considered likely to be a technical artifact of the sequencing pipeline. Correlated functional status among segregating V segments might be attributable to linkage disequilibrium, but an unknown experimental factor could not be ruled out. In the study, around 150 TCR beta chains were listed as associated with cytomegalovirus. V-gene and J-gene trimming of TCR beta chains was associated with a missense DCLRE1C variant in a later genetic analysis, and the association was replicated in an independent cohort. Only TCR beta chains were sequenced in this cohort, and the absence of alpha or paired-chain data limited detectable features. In a later analysis, the rate of TCR association differed among HLA loci, with DRB1 alleles having the most associated TCRs and HLA-C alleles having the fewest. In both the original and validation cohorts, the classifier was reported to diagnose cytomegalovirus status with high specificity and sensitivity. A further reported finding was that TCR beta sequences accurately predicted the HLA-A and HLA-B alleles for most subjects in the first cohort. According to a later analysis, parvovirus B19, influenza, CMV and Epstein-Barr virus appeared linked to several top co-occurrence clusters. Broadly in line with IMGT annotations, most TCR beta V segments showed up in productive rearrangements about 90% or about 30% of the time in an earlier analysis of several hundred of the donors. The 87-base-pair reads could not distinguish some IMGT-functional V segments, including TRBV6-2 and TRBV6-3, so those segments were excluded. According to a later analysis, most CMV-associated TCR beta chains appeared to be HLA-restricted, and the HLA associations seemed to be driven largely by CMV exposure. Because HLA typing was missing for some donors at each locus, association tests included only the typed subset. CMV serostatus was the only immune exposure information available for the cohort. The earlier analysis of approximately 540 of the donors excluded some 16 rarely observed V segments, including chromosome 9 orphons, because counts were too low. In a later analysis, HLA-associated TCR beta chains were found to be more clonally expanded and to have lower generation probabilities than equally common non-associated chains. Assigning TCR associations to individual alleles was difficult when HLA alleles, especially DR and DQ, strongly co-occurred. Most TCR sequences were seen in very few donors, while some public TCRs were found in many individuals. A later genetic analysis reported fewer N-insertions in productive TCRs among donors in an Asian-associated ancestry cluster than the roughly 670-donor mean.

The cohort comprised around 690 healthy bone marrow donors. All cohort members were sampled while nominally healthy, although unrecorded immune exposures were likely present. The donor was CMV seropositive and belonged to the group of 250 to 300 seropositive cohort members. Each donor provided a peripheral blood sample, and peripheral blood mononuclear cells were used for TCR beta sequencing. Genomic DNA extraction from the blood cell samples was performed with the Qiagen DNeasy Blood Extraction Kit. Receptors were amplified or captured by the immunoSEQ multiplex PCR assay. For the multiplex PCR, a mixture combining 60 forward primers for TCR Vbeta segments and 13 reverse primers for TCR Jbeta segments was used. The CDR3 region of rearranged TCR beta genes was amplified from genomic DNA with a multiplex PCR assay. Amplified TCR beta libraries were sequenced as 87-base-pair reads on the Illumina HiSeq System. Under the source paper's analysis protocol: A later analysis counted about 80 million unique TCR beta chains across the 550 to 800 repertoires, and approximately 11 million of these chains were shared by at least two donors. Raw reads were error-corrected and collapsed into unique sequences with a nearest-neighbor algorithm that merged closely related sequences to remove PCR and sequencing errors. CDR3 sequences were aligned to IMGT reference sequences to assign V, D and J gene segments. For a sequence to be retained, at least a six-nucleotide match to both a V gene segment and a J gene segment was required. Rearrangements were called productive when the CDR3 lacked stop codons and stayed in frame with V and J; all others were non-productive. Following IMGT convention, CDR3 was defined as the stretch from the second conserved V-encoded cysteine to the conserved J-encoded phenylalanine. Sequences without an unambiguous match to a single V gene segment were excluded from the earlier analysis of about 600 of the donors. An earlier analysis of some 610 of the donors called V segments functional above 56.7% productive rearrangements and segregating when the between-donor standard deviation exceeded 5%. A statistical classification framework was built for diagnosing cytomegalovirus status from the catalog of TCR beta chain sequences. In a later analysis, TCR nucleotide sequences were compared against IMGT/GENE-DB human TR gene sequences so that V and J genes could be assigned. In a later analysis, CDR3 sequences and most-parsimonious VDJ recombination scenarios were assigned using the TCRdist pipeline. A later analysis defined each TCR beta chain by its CDR3 amino acid sequence plus V-gene family, and excluded reads lacking a unique V-gene family. As a way to deal with suspected cross-contamination and a sequencing artifact, a later analysis dropped approximately 590 nucleotide sequences that were highly shared and had low generation probability. For each public chain, a later analysis derived a clonal expansion index from normalized ranks of inferred template counts within each repertoire. In a later analysis, generation probabilities were computed using a VDJ recombination model fitted to out-of-frame rearrangements, and the results were checked against IGoR. Hypergeometric tests were used in a later analysis to score TCR-TCR, TCR-HLA and TCR-CMV co-occurrence, with a repertoire-size bias correction applied to the TCR pairs. In a later analysis, false discovery rates were estimated by permuting HLA or CMV assignments 20 times. In a later analysis, co-occurring TCRs were grouped with DBSCAN, and TCRdist sequence similarity was added when clustering was performed within HLA-allele-positive subsets. For co-occurrence clustering, repertoires with fewer than 30,000 or more than 120,000 public chains were excluded, along with five repertoires with anomalous nucleotide sharing. Not all clones reach the TCRdb copy of this immuneACCESS table, which keeps in-frame sequences only. Checked studies attribute under half of the gap to unresolved V genes and leave the rest unexplained. Clone size and the V and J calls come from that table; the DNA yielded D and trimming. The sample data list approximately 160,000 clones, and 60% to 80% of these were observed just once. The ten largest clones represent roughly an eighth of the sample.

V is pared back by 8 bases and J by 8 bases, with 21 bases lying between the germline termini. CDR1 and CDR2, looked up from the germline V gene, are MGHDK and SYGVNS. Inclusive of the bounding cysteine and phenylalanine, the CDR3 is 14 residues long. Of all the DNA, just the CDR3 is kept, 42 bases in frame from base 1. Worth noting for this clone: No cognate antigen has been identified for it. Nothing much larger sits one base from this clone, and base qualities are not available.

The source material was PBMCs. This receptor was identified in a woman between 45 and 65 years old in good health and CMV-seropositive. Here the chain combines TRBV25-1 and TRBJ2-5; a tentative D match to TRBD1 spans 6 bases. Read as DNA, the sequence is TGTGCCAGCCAACCCTCAGGGGAAAGAGGCACCCAGTACTTC. Its protein reads: CASQPSGERGTQYF.